The entry below describes one T cell receptor (beta chain). The antigen it recognizes is unknown. One base away there is no much larger clone; base qualities are not given. CDR1 and CDR2, looked up from the germline V gene, are SGDLS and YYNGEE. The CDR3 covers 15 residues, taking in both the cysteine and the phenylalanine. The CDR3 DNA has 45 bases and is translated from base 1. V drops 4 bases and J drops 4 bases, leaving 16 bases in between. This sample was included in a study of cytomegalovirus exposure and HLA in healthy donors (dated by TCRdb to the late 2010s). Some background on the complete study: The approximately 710 repertoires of the first cohort and the 95 to 150 validation repertoires were produced on the same platform, according to a later analysis. The aim of the study was to test whether cataloging public T cell receptors could identify signatures of past pathogen exposure. In addition to the first cohort of several hundred subjects, a separate validation cohort of 120 different subjects was used. The study combined high-throughput TCR immunosequencing, statistical association of individual TCRs with disease status, and machine learning to predict cytomegalovirus infection status. On the study overall, not on this receptor specifically: All 120 or so repertoires were used to score co-occurrence in the validation cohort in a later analysis, because that analysis had no HLA typing for the cohort. The study gave a list of roughly 150 TCR beta chains associated with cytomegalovirus. Across donors, most TCR sequences were observed very rarely, whereas some public TCRs were present in many individuals. The classifier was reported to diagnose cytomegalovirus status with high specificity and sensitivity in both the original cohort and the validation cohort. The authors suggested that the approach could potentially be generalized to other disease states and immunological phenotypes. Of the cluster scores, about 94% were above 0 in a later analysis, which found that TCRs clustered in the first cohort also tended to co-occur in the roughly 130 validation repertoires. Three of the identified cytomegalovirus-associated TCR beta chains were confirmed in vitro to be specific for cytomegalovirus antigens.

The method was the immunoSEQ multiplex PCR assay. For the original study's pipeline: A statistical classification framework was developed to diagnose cytomegalovirus status using the catalog of TCR beta chain sequences. The table was pulled from immuneACCESS by TCRdb, which kept in-frame rearrangements only. Such tables lose some clones; where checked, under half of the loss comes from unresolved V genes, and the rest has no known cause. V and J calls and clone size are given by that table; D and trimming were obtained from the DNA. The sample includes about 88,000 clones, with 95% to 98% observed a single time. 0.78% of the sample is in the top ten clones. Separate from the roughly 700-subject first cohort, the validation cohort of about 130 subjects was the group to which the donors belonged.

The clonotype originates from a man aged 18 to 29 in good health and CMV-seronegative. The sequencing input was PBMCs. The V and J genes are TRBV9 and TRBJ2-3; no D segment can be confidently identified. The DNA sequence is TGTGCCAGCAGCCTAGAGAGGAATCGCGCAGATACGCAGTATTTT. Protein translation: CASSLERNRADTQYF.